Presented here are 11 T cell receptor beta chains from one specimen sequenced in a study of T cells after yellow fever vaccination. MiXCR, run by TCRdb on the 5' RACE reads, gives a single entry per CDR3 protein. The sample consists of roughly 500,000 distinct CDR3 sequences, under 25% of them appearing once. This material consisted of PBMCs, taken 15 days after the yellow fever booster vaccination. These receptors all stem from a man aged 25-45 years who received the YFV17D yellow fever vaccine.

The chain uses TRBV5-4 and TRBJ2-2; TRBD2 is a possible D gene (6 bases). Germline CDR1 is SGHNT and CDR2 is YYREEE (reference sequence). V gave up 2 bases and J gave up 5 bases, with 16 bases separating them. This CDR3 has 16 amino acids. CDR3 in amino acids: CASSFVDGGRTGELFF. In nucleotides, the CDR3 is TGTGCCAGCAGCTTTGTCGACGGGGGAAGAACCGGGGAGCTGTTTTTT.

The CDR3 bases are TGTGCCAGCAGCTCCGACTGGGCCTGGGGCACTGAAGCTTTCTTT. It codes for CASSSDWAWGTEAFF. The rearrangement links TRBV7-9 to TRBJ1-1; unclear D gene. V was pared by 4 bases and J by 4 bases, with 16 bases between. Per germline, CDR1 SEHNR and CDR2 FQNEAQ (reference sequence). The CDR3 is made up of 15 amino acids. The whole variable domain, remainder taken from reference TRBV7-9 and TRBJ1-1, is DTGVSQNPRHKITKRGQNVTFRCDPISEHNRLYWYRQTLGQGPEFLTYFQNEAQLEKSRLLSDRFSAERPKGSFSTLEIQRTEQGDSAMYLCASSSDWAWGTEAFFGQGTRLTVV.

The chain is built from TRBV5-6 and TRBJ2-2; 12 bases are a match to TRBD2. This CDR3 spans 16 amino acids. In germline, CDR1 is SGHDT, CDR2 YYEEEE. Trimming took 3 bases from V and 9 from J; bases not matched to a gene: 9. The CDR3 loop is CASSSRLAGGVRELFF. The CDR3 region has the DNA TGTGCCAGCAGCTCCAGGCTAGCGGGAGGGGTCCGGGAGCTGTTTTTT.

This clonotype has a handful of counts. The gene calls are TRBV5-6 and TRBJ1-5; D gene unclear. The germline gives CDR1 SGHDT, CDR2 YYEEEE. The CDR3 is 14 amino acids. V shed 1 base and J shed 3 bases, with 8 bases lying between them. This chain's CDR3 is CASSLKGINQPQHF. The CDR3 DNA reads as TGTGCCAGCAGCTTGAAAGGGATCAATCAGCCCCAGCATTTT.

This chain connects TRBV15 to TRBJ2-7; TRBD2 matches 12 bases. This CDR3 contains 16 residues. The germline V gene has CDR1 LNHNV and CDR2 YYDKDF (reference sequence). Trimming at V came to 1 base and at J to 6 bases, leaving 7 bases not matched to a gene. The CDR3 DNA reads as TGTGCCACCAGCAGAGGGGTGACTAGCGGGAGTAGCGAGCAGTACTTC. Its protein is CATSRGVTSGSSEQYF.

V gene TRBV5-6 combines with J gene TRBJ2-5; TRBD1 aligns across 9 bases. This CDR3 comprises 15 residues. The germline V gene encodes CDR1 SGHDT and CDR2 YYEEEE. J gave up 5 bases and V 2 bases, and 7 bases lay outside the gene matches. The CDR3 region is CASSFNRGHGETQYF. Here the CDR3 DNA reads TGTGCCAGCAGCTTTAACAGGGGGCACGGTGAGACCCAGTACTTC.

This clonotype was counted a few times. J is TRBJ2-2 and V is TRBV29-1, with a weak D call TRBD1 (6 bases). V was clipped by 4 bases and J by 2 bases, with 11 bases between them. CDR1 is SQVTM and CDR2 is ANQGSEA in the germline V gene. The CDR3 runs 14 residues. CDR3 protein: CSVVPGQNTGELFF. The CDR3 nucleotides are TGCAGCGTTGTGCCGGGACAAAACACCGGGGAGCTGTTTTTT.

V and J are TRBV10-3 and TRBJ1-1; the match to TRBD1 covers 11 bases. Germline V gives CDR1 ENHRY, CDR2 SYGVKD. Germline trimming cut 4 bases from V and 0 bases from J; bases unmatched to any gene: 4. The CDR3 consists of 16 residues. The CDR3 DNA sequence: TGTGCCATCAGTGGCGGGACAGGGGGGATGAACACTGAAGCTTTCTTT. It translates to CAISGGTGGMNTEAFF.

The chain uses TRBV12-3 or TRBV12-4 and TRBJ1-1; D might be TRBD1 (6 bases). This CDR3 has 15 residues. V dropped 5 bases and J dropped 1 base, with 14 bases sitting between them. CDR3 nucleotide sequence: TGTGCCAGCAGTCCAATTCAGGGGAAGAACACTGAAGCTTTCTTT. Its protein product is CASSPIQGKNTEAFF.

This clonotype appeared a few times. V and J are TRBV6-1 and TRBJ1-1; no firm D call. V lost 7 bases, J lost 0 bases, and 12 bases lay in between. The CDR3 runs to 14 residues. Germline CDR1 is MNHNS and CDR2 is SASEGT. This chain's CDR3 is CASKPSLMNTEAFF. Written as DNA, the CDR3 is TGTGCCAGCAAACCCTCCTTAATGAACACTGAAGCTTTCTTT.

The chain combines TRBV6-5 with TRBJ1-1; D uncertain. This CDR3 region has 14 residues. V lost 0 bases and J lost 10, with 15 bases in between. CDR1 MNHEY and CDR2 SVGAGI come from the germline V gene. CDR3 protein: CASSYSNPHGIAFF. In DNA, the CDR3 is TGTGCCAGCAGTTACTCGAATCCTCACGGCATAGCTTTCTTT.